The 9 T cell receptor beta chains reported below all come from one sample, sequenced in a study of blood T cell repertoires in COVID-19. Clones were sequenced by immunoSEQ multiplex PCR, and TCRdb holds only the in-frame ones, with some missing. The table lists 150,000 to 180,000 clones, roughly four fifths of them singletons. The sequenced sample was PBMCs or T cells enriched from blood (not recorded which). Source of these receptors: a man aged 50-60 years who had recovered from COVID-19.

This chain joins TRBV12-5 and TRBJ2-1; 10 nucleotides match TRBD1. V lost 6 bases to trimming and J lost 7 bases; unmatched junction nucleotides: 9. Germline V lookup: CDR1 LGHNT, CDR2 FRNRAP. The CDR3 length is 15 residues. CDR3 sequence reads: CASGAGTGVVNEQFF. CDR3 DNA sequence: TGTGCTAGTGGGGCCGGGACAGGGGTCGTAAATGAGCAGTTCTTC.

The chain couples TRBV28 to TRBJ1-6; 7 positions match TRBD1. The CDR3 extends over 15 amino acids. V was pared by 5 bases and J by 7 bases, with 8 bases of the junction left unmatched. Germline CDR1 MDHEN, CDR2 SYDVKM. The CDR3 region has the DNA TGTGCCAGCAGTCCATGGGACAGCCTAAATTCACCCCTCCACTTT. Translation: CASSPWDSLNSPLHF.

The chain's CDR3 is CASTLQGVDGYTF. DNA for the CDR3: TGTGCCAGCACACTGCAGGGTGTGGATGGCTACACCTTC. The chain couples TRBV6-5 to TRBJ1-2; tentative D call: TRBD1 (5 bases). Per germline, CDR1 MNHEY and CDR2 SVGAGI. This CDR3 has 13 amino acids. V was cut by 7 bases and J by 6 bases, with 15 bases left in between.

CDR3 nucleotides: TGTGCCAGCAGCTTAGCGGGGACGGGGGGAAACACTGAAGCTTTCTTT. It yields the protein CASSLAGTGGNTEAFF. The chain is built from TRBV7-2 and TRBJ1-1; the D gene is possibly TRBD1 (5 bases). Germline CDR1 and CDR2: SGHTA and FQGNSA. The V and J ends lost 0 bases and 2 bases respectively, with 13 bases between them. The CDR3 is made up of 16 amino acids. Complete variable domain (other parts from reference TRBV7-2 and TRBJ1-1): GAGVSQSPSNKVTEKGKDVELRCDPISGHTALYWYRQSLGQGLEFLIYFQGNSAPDKSGLPSDRFSAERTGGSVSTLTIQRTQQEDSAVYLCASSLAGTGGNTEAFFGQGTRLTVV.

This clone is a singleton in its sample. Here the CDR3 reads CASSKDPGGTEAFF. CDR3 bases: TGTGCCAGCAGCAAGGATCCGGGGGGCACTGAAGCTTTCTTT. The chain links TRBV5-6 to TRBJ1-1; D possibly corresponds to TRBD1 (5 bases). V was cut by 4 bases and J by 4 bases, with 14 bases left in between. The CDR3 runs to 14 residues. Per the germline V gene, CDR1 is SGHDT and CDR2 is YYEEEE. The whole variable domain, remainder taken from reference TRBV5-6 and TRBJ1-1, is DAGVTQSPTHLIKTRGQQVTLRCSPKSGHDTVSWYQQALGQGPQFIFQYYEEEERQRGNFPDRFSGHQFPNYSSELNVNALLLGDSALYLCASSKDPGGTEAFFGQGTRLTVV.

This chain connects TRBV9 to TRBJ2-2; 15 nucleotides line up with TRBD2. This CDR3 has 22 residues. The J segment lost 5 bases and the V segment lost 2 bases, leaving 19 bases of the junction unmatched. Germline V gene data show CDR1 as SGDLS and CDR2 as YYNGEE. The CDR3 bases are TGTGCCAGCAGCGTTGGGGCGACAGTTGGACTAGCGGGGGGGCTGAGGACCGGGGAGCTGTTTTTT. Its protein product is CASSVGATVGLAGGLRTGELFF.

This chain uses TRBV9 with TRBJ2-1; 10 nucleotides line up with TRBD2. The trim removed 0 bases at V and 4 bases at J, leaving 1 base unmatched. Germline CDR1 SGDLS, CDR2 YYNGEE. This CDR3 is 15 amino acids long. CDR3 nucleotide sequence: TGTGCCAGCAGCGTAGCTAGCGGGGGTTACAATGAGCAGTTCTTC. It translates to CASSVASGGYNEQFF. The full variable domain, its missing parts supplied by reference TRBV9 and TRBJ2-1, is DSGVTQTPKHLITATGQRVTLRCSPRSGDLSVYWYQQSLDQGLQFLIQYYNGEERAKGNILERFSAQQFPDLHSELNLSSLELGDSALYFCASSVASGGYNEQFFGPGTRLTVL.

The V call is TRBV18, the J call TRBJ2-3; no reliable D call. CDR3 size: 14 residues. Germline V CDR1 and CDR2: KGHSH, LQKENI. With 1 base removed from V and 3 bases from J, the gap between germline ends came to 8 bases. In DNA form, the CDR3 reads TGTGCCAGCTCACCACGGCCTCCTACAGATACGCAGTATTTT. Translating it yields CASSPRPPTDTQYF.

As DNA, the CDR3 is TGTGCCAGCAGCCCGGACAGGGCAAGGTACGAGCAGTACTTC. Its translation is CASSPDRARYEQYF. V usage is TRBV11-3 and J usage is TRBJ2-7; 8 positions agree with TRBD1. There are 14 residues in the CDR3. With V trimmed by 5 bases and J by 4 bases, 7 bases remained unmatched. CDR1 and CDR2 from the germline V gene are SGHNT and YENEEA.